This TCR beta chain was recorded in a study of blood T cell repertoires in COVID-19. Study information: The study drew acute and convalescent COVID-19 samples from the United States, Italy and Spain. In each case, the material was cDNA or gDNA derived from T cells, B-cell-depleted T cells, or PBMCs.

Germline V gene data show CDR1 as SSHAT and CDR2 as FNYEAQ (reference sequence). The length of the CDR3 is 15 residues. Trimming removed 3 bases from V and 2 bases from J, with 14 bases in between. The protocol was immunoSEQ multiplex PCR, while the TCRdb copy is restricted to in-frame clones and leaves out a portion. This table holds approximately 100,000 clones, around 89% found once. The sample was peripheral blood. The rearrangement links TRBV7-7 to TRBJ2-7; possibly TRBD1 for D (6 bases). The sequence was collected from a human donor with acute or convalescent COVID-19. The donor label of this sample is uncertain. CDR3: CASSLDTGHTYEQYF. CDR3 coding DNA: TGTGCCAGCAGCTTGGACACAGGGCATACCTACGAGCAGTACTTC.